This TCR beta chain was identified during a study of blood T cell repertoires in COVID-19. Looking at the study overall: Sources were T cells, B-cell-depleted T cells, or PBMCs; the material itself was cDNA or gDNA.

Generated by immunoSEQ multiplex PCR, the TCRdb table keeps only in-frame clones and is missing some. This sample has around 100,000 clones, with approximately 88% found just once. This CDR3 is built from 16 residues. The germline V gene encodes CDR1 SGHNT and CDR2 YYREEE (reference sequence). Unmatched junction bases numbered 3, after V lost 3 bases and J lost 2 bases. Sequencing used peripheral blood. The chain carries TRBV5-4 and TRBJ2-3; TRBD2 aligns across 13 bases. The TCR originated in a man aged 80 or over with acute or convalescent COVID-19. In DNA form, the CDR3 reads TGTGCCAGCAGCTCGGGACTAGCGGGGCACACAGATACGCAGTATTTT. As protein: CASSSGLAGHTDTQYF. The variable domain in full, completed from reference TRBV5-4 and TRBJ2-3, reads ETGVTQSPTHLIKTRGQQVTLRCSSQSGHNTVSWYQQALGQGPQFIFQYYREEENGRGNFPPRFSGLQFPNYSSELNVNALELDDSALYLCASSSGLAGHTDTQYFGPGTRLTVL.